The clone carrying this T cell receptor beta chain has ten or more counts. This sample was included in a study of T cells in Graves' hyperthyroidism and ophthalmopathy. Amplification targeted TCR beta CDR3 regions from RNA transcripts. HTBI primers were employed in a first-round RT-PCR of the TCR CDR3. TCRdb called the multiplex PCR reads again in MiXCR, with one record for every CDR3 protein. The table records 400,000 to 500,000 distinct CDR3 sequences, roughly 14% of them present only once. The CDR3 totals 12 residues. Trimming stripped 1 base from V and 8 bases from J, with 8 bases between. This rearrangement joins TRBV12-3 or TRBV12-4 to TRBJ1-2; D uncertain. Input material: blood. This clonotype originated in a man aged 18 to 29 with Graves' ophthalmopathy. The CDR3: CASSLGSGGYTF. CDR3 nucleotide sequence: TGTGCCAGCAGTTTAGGGTCCGGAGGCTACACCTTC.